These T cell receptor beta chains were read from a single sample in a study of cytomegalovirus exposure and HLA in healthy donors. Clones were sequenced by immunoSEQ multiplex PCR, and TCRdb holds only the in-frame ones, with some missing. The sample records fewer than 250,000 clones, around 88% being singletons. The material sequenced was PBMCs. These receptors came from a man aged 40-49 years in good health and CMV-seropositive. Each CDR3 is given with its conserved first and last residue. A D gene is named only where the DNA matches it firmly. For some rows the clone size is stated as once, few or many, or as a class when expanded; others skip it.

v_gene	d_gene	j_gene	len	abundance	CDR3nt	CDR3aa
TRBV5-1	TRBD1	TRBJ2-4	14	-	TGCGCCAGCAGCTCCTCGACAGGGCGAAACATTCAGTACTTC	CASSSSTGRNIQYF
TRBV2	-	TRBJ2-1	12	-	TGTGCCAGCAGCCCAGAGGTCAATGAGCAGTTCTTC	CASSPEVNEQFF
TRBV5-8	-	TRBJ1-2	13	-	TGTGCCAGCAGCTCCACAGGGAATCGTCCGTACACCTTC	CASSSTGNRPYTF
TRBV5-4	-	TRBJ1-1	15	-	TGTGCCAGCAGGCCTACAGGGTTCGTATCTTCTGAAGCTTTCTTT	CASRPTGFVSSEAFF
TRBV5-4	-	TRBJ1-2	13	few	TGTGCCAGCAGCTTGCAGGGGTTGAAGGGCTACACCTTC	CASSLQGLKGYTF
TRBV30	-	TRBJ2-5	14	-	TGTGCCTGGTCCACCGGTGGAGGGGGCGCGGCCCAGTACTTC	CAWSTGGGGAAQYF
TRBV19	-	TRBJ1-2	12	-	TGTGCCACCGCTCGGGGGAGCTATGGCTACACCTTC	CATARGSYGYTF
TRBV5-8	-	TRBJ2-2	15	-	TGTGCCAGCAGTTGGGGCTCGCGACTCACCGGGGAGCTGTTTTTT	CASSWGSRLTGELFF
TRBV19	TRBD1	TRBJ1-4	14	once	TGTGCCAGTAGTATGGACAGGGTCGATGAAAAACTGTTTTTT	CASSMDRVDEKLFF
TRBV4-2	TRBD1	TRBJ1-4	15	-	TGTGCCAGCAGCCAACAGGGGGAGGCTAATGAAAAACTGTTTTTT	CASSQQGEANEKLFF
TRBV5-1	TRBD2	TRBJ2-1	19	-	TGCGCCAGCAGCTTGGCCGGGCGGGAGGGCCTGGGGTTCTACAATGAGCAGTTCTTC	CASSLAGREGLGFYNEQFF
TRBV5-1	-	TRBJ2-7	15	-	TGCGCCAGCAGCGTGATGACAGTCGCTTCGTACGAGCAGTACTTC	CASSVMTVASYEQYF
TRBV4-1	-	TRBJ2-7	14	-	TGCGCCAGCAGCCAAGATAGAACCTTCTACGAGCAGTACTTC	CASSQDRTFYEQYF
TRBV6-1	-	TRBJ2-7	12	-	TGTGCTGGGGGGAAGACAATCTACGAGCAGTACTTC	CAGGKTIYEQYF
TRBV5-1	TRBD2	TRBJ2-2	14	-	TGCGCCAGCCGACCTAGCGGGAGTCCCGGGGAGCTGTTTTTT	CASRPSGSPGELFF
TRBV7-8	TRBD1	TRBJ2-7	14	-	TGTGCCAGCAGCTTGCGACAGGGCCCTTACGAGCAGTACTTC	CASSLRQGPYEQYF
TRBV7-2	-	TRBJ2-7	12	-	TGTGCCAGCAGTTTTCCGGGACTCCAACAGTACTTC	CASSFPGLQQYF
TRBV5-1	TRBD2	TRBJ2-3	19	-	TGCGCCAGCAGCCTAGGGACTAGCGGGAGGGCCCTCAACACAGATACGCAGTATTTT	CASSLGTSGRALNTDTQYF
TRBV6-4	TRBD2	TRBJ2-1	14	few	TGTGCCAGTAGGCCGGGACTAGATTTCCATGAGCAGTTCTTC	CASRPGLDFHEQFF
TRBV28	TRBD2	TRBJ2-7	13	-	TGTGCCAGCTCACATGGCGGGGGATCGCCGCAGTACTTC	CASSHGGGSPQYF
TRBV7-9	TRBD2	TRBJ2-5	16	-	TGTGCCAGCAGCCCAGGGACTAGCGGGAGGGGAGAGACCCAGTACTTC	CASSPGTSGRGETQYF
TRBV18	-	TRBJ2-7	15	-	TGTGCCAGCTCACCATCTAGACCGGGTAGCTACGAGCAGTACTTC	CASSPSRPGSYEQYF
TRBV6-1	-	TRBJ1-2	14	-	TGTGCCAGCAGTGAATCCGGGGGGCACTATGGCTACACCTTC	CASSESGGHYGYTF
TRBV4-3	TRBD2	TRBJ2-2	20	-	TGCGCCAGCAGCCAAGAAGGAGGGACTAGCGGGAGTCGGATCACCGGGGAGCTGTTTTTT	CASSQEGGTSGSRITGELFF
TRBV2	TRBD2	TRBJ2-1	15	once	TGTGCCAGCAGTGAACGGGCGGGAGGACCCAATGAGCAGTTCTTC	CASSERAGGPNEQFF
TRBV18	TRBD1	TRBJ2-7	16	few	TGTGCCAGCTCACTTAATCCGGGACAGGGGGGTTACGAGCAGTACTTC	CASSLNPGQGGYEQYF
TRBV6-5	-	TRBJ1-3	14	-	TGTGCCAGCAGTACAGGGCTCTCTGGAAACACCATATATTTT	CASSTGLSGNTIYF
TRBV5-4	TRBD1	TRBJ1-2	15	-	TGTGCCAGCAGCACTTTCAGGGGGCTGAGCTATGGCTACACCTTC	CASSTFRGLSYGYTF
TRBV19	TRBD1	TRBJ1-1	13	-	TGTGCCAGTAGTACGCGGGACAGCCCTGAAGCTTTCTTT	CASSTRDSPEAFF
TRBV7-9	TRBD1	TRBJ2-7	16	-	TGTTCCAGCAGCGTAACCGGGACAGGTCCCTTCTACGAGCAGTACTTC	CSSSVTGTGPFYEQYF
TRBV5-6	TRBD1	TRBJ2-5	14	-	TGTGCCAGCAGCTTCGGGACAGCCCAAGAGACCCAGTACTTC	CASSFGTAQETQYF
TRBV5-5	-	TRBJ2-7	14	-	TGTGCCAGCAGCACATGGGACTTGATCTACGAGCAGTACTTC	CASSTWDLIYEQYF
TRBV6-1	-	TRBJ1-2	14	-	TGTGCCAGCAGTACCACAGGACGTCTGGGGGGCTACACCTTC	CASSTTGRLGGYTF
TRBV5-4	-	TRBJ2-1	16	-	TGTGCCAGCAGCCGGCGGGCGGATCTAAGTTACAATGAGCAGTTCTTC	CASSRRADLSYNEQFF
TRBV4-2	-	TRBJ1-1	15	-	TGTGCCAGCAGCCAAGCGGACAGTCGGAACACTGAAGCTTTCTTT	CASSQADSRNTEAFF
TRBV6-1	-	TRBJ2-7	17	-	TGTGCCAGCAGTGAAGTCGTCTCGGTGGGGACACCCTACGAGCAGTACTTC	CASSEVVSVGTPYEQYF
TRBV4-3	-	TRBJ2-1	13	-	TGCGCCAGCAGCCCCACCGGGGGCAATGAGCAGTTCTTC	CASSPTGGNEQFF
TRBV7-9	TRBD2	TRBJ2-2	16	-	TGTGCCAGCAGCCCCATAGCGGGAGCCGACACCGGGGAGCTGTTTTTT	CASSPIAGADTGELFF
TRBV14	-	TRBJ2-7	15	-	TGTGCCAGCAGCCCGGTCCCGACAATCCACTACGAGCAGTACTTC	CASSPVPTIHYEQYF
TRBV7-9	-	TRBJ2-1	13	-	TGTGCCAGCTCGCTGGCACCTTACAATGAGCAGTTCTTC	CASSLAPYNEQFF
TRBV11-2	-	TRBJ1-1	15	-	TGTGCCAGCAGCTTACCAGGGTCGGGGAACACTGAAGCTTTCTTT	CASSLPGSGNTEAFF
TRBV2	-	TRBJ2-7	15	-	TGTGCCAGCAGTGAAGCCGGGCGGGCCGGGGTCGGGCAGTACTTC	CASSEAGRAGVGQYF
TRBV5-4	-	TRBJ2-1	12	-	TGTGCCAGCAGTTCAGTGAACAATGAGCAGTTCTTC	CASSSVNNEQFF
TRBV5-1	-	TRBJ2-1	15	-	TGCGCCAGCAGCTTGGTTGTACACACCTACAATGAGCAGTTCTTC	CASSLVVHTYNEQFF
TRBV18	-	TRBJ1-5	15	-	TGTGCCAGCTCACCAAGGGGGGGCGGCAATCAGTCCCAGCATTTT	CASSPRGGGNQSQHF
TRBV29-1	TRBD1	TRBJ1-2	14	-	TGCAGCGTCCTATGGGGGGACAGGGGGCTTGGCTACACCTTC	CSVLWGDRGLGYTF
TRBV6-1	-	TRBJ1-1	12	-	TGTGCCAGCAGTGAGAGTTACACTGAAGCTTTCTTT	CASSESYTEAFF
TRBV14	TRBD1	TRBJ1-1	12	-	TGTGCCAGTAGCCAATGGACAGGTCAAGCTTTCTTT	CASSQWTGQAFF
TRBV6-5	TRBD1	TRBJ2-1	12	-	TGTGCCAGCAGATCCCGGGACAGGGAGCAGTTCTTC	CASRSRDREQFF
TRBV6-1	TRBD1	TRBJ1-1	14	-	TGTGCCAGCAGTGAGACGGACAGGGGCACTGAAGCTTTCTTT	CASSETDRGTEAFF
TRBV20-1	-	TRBJ1-6	11	-	TGCAGTGCTAGAACCGGGTCACCCCTCCACTTT	CSARTGSPLHF
TRBV7-7	-	TRBJ1-1	13	-	TGTGCCAGCAGCCGCGACAGGTACACTGAAGCTTTCTTT	CASSRDRYTEAFF